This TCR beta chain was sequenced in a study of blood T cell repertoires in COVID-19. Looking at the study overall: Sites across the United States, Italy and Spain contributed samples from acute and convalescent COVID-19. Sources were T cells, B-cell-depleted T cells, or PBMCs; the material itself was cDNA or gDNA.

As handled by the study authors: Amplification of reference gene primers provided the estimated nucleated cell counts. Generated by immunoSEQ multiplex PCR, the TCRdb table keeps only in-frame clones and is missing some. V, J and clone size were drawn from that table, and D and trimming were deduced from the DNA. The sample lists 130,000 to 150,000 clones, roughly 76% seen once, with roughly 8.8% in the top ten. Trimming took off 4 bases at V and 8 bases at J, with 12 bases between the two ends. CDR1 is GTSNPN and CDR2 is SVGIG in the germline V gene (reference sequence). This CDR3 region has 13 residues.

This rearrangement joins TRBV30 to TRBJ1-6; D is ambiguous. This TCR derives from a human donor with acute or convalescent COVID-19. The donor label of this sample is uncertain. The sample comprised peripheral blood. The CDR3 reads CAWTGSRYSPLHF. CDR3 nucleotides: TGTGCCTGGACGGGGAGTCGGTATTCACCCCTCCACTTT.